This is a list of T cell receptor beta chains from one sample in a study of CXCR3-negative and CXCR3-positive naive CD8 T cells. TCRdb re-called the 5' RACE reads and catalogs CDR3 proteins one per entry, DNA excluded. Its table records more than 75,000 distinct CDR3 sequences. The sample taken for sequencing was naive CXCR3+ CD8+ T cells from blood. The receptors stem from a human donor in good health. Some clones in this sample may be carry-over from other donors' samples. Each CDR3 is given with its conserved first and last residue. Each record gives: V gene, J gene, CDR3 protein.

V gene: TRBV7-8
J gene: TRBJ2-1
CDR3 protein: CASSPTGSYNEQFF

V gene: TRBV20-1
J gene: TRBJ1-2
CDR3 protein: CSARAGDPPYGYTF

V gene: TRBV28
J gene: TRBJ2-1
CDR3 protein: CASTKDSSSYNEQFF

V gene: TRBV13
J gene: TRBJ1-1
CDR3 protein: CASSLLGVGMNTEAFF

V gene: TRBV12-3/TRBV12-4
J gene: TRBJ1-2
CDR3 protein: CASSFPPSTGSTFAYGYTF

V gene: TRBV7-6
J gene: TRBJ2-2
CDR3 protein: CASSSTGGRNTGELFF

V gene: TRBV3-1
J gene: TRBJ2-7
CDR3 protein: CASSRDRGEDEQYF

V gene: TRBV5-1
J gene: TRBJ2-7
CDR3 protein: CASSSGTGLEQYF

V gene: TRBV7-6
J gene: TRBJ2-3
CDR3 protein: CASSLALELPTDTQYF

V gene: TRBV28
J gene: TRBJ2-5
CDR3 protein: CASTRRHRSQETQYF

V gene: TRBV7-9
J gene: TRBJ2-7
CDR3 protein: CASNIDGYKVEQYF

V gene: TRBV28
J gene: TRBJ2-3
CDR3 protein: CASSFLGGGGTDTQYF

V gene: TRBV6-5
J gene: TRBJ2-7
CDR3 protein: CASSSSGGEGEQYF

V gene: TRBV3-1
J gene: TRBJ2-1
CDR3 protein: CASSQIGGGIPLTYNEQFF

V gene: TRBV7-8
J gene: TRBJ1-3
CDR3 protein: CASSLPSVLLEGNTIYF

V gene: TRBV29-1
J gene: TRBJ2-1
CDR3 protein: CSVQEWNNEQFF

V gene: TRBV28
J gene: TRBJ1-5
CDR3 protein: CATYHRGGQPQHF

V gene: TRBV6-6
J gene: TRBJ2-1
CDR3 protein: CASSTDSYNEQFF

V gene: TRBV7-9
J gene: TRBJ1-3
CDR3 protein: CASSSTGGTAGNTIYF

V gene: TRBV27
J gene: TRBJ2-3
CDR3 protein: CASSSSGVWDTQYF

V gene: TRBV4-3
J gene: TRBJ2-2
CDR3 protein: CASSQGVSGSGELFF

V gene: TRBV7-7
J gene: TRBJ2-5
CDR3 protein: CASSANETQYF

V gene: TRBV7-2
J gene: TRBJ2-7
CDR3 protein: CASSLGGAYSYEQYF

V gene: TRBV7-8
J gene: TRBJ2-1
CDR3 protein: CASSLAVTVYNEQFF

V gene: TRBV7-6
J gene: TRBJ2-2
CDR3 protein: CASSSLAGVGELFF

V gene: TRBV29-1
J gene: TRBJ2-1
CDR3 protein: CSVEQGPNEQFF

V gene: TRBV7-7
J gene: TRBJ2-1
CDR3 protein: CASSLAAGGRNEQFF

V gene: TRBV5-6
J gene: TRBJ2-7
CDR3 protein: CASTFEGRAGLSREQYF

V gene: TRBV6-6
J gene: TRBJ2-1
CDR3 protein: CASSYSINEQFF

V gene: TRBV2
J gene: TRBJ2-7
CDR3 protein: CASSPSRSSGSYEQYF